The 22 T cell receptor beta chains below all came from one sample that was sequenced in a study of regulatory T cells in long-lasting Graves disease (dated by TCRdb to 2020 to 2022). The receptor library was made with multiplex PCR. Sequencing was performed on an Illumina HiSeq 4000. To build TCR beta libraries, CDR3 regions were amplified by Arm-PCR using iRepertoire HTBI primers. TCRdb applied fastp at Q25 and MiXCR to the public reads, then kept only in-frame beta chains. Every entry covers one CDR3 protein and lists the most common genes and DNA from its rows. The sample has 450,000 to 700,000 distinct CDR3 sequences on record, roughly 13% of them singletons. The ten largest account for roughly a tenth of the sample. The time point label, as the study defines it: newly diagnosed GD, antithyroid drugs for less than 3 months. For both TCR sequencing and RNA sequencing, RNA was extracted from PBMCs in TRIzol.

These sequences were also reported in another study, on T cells in Graves' hyperthyroidism and ophthalmopathy.

Here the sequenced sample was peripheral blood mononuclear cells (PBMCs), taken at new diagnosis, from a patient treated with antithyroid drugs. Source of these receptors: a man aged 25 to 40 with Graves disease. Donor details come from another sample of the same person, matched by shared clones.

V is TRBV28 and J is TRBJ2-7; 10 bases fit TRBD2. There are 13 residues in the CDR3. Per germline, CDR1 MDHEN and CDR2 SYDVKM. J gave up 6 bases and V 5 bases, and 4 bases lay outside the gene matches. CDR3 bases: TGTGCCAGCAGTCGACGGACTAGCGGCGAGCAGTACTTC. Its protein product is CASSRRTSGEQYF.

This clonotype has ten or more counts. This chain links TRBV28 with TRBJ2-3; D is possibly TRBD2 (7 bases). V lost 6 bases to trimming and J lost 6 bases, with 19 bases between them. Germline V gene sequence: CDR1 MDHEN, CDR2 SYDVKM. The CDR3 runs 15 residues. The CDR3 loop is CASSPQAGAADTQYF. Written as DNA, the CDR3 is TGTGCCAGCAGCCCGCAGGCGGGGGCGGCGGATACGCAGTATTTT.

The sample holds a few counts of this clonotype. The genes are TRBV7-9 and TRBJ1-2; D ambiguous. The germline CDR1 and CDR2 sequences are SEHNR and FQNEAQ (reference sequence). Trimming took off 6 bases at V and 8 bases at J, with 28 bases between the two ends. This CDR3 is 17 amino acids long. CDR3 DNA sequence: TGTGCCAGCAGTCAAATGGGTCGACGGACGGGCGCGCCAGGCTACACCTTC. As protein: CASSQMGRRTGAPGYTF.

This clonotype was recorded many times. The chain carries TRBV11-2 and TRBJ2-2; possible D gene TRBD1, 5 bases. The CDR3 has 14 amino acids. Germline V gives CDR1 SGHAT, CDR2 FQNNGV. V gave up 6 bases and J gave up 4 bases, with 12 bases separating them. As DNA, the CDR3 is TGTGCCAGCAGTTGGGGCGAGGCCACCGGGGAGCTGTTTTTT. Amino acid sequence: CASSWGEATGELFF.

This clonotype has only a few counts. The chain recombines TRBV11-3 with TRBJ2-3; 10 bases are a match to TRBD2. Trimming removed 6 bases from V and 12 bases from J; junction bases left unmatched: 6. The germline V gene encodes CDR1 SGHNT and CDR2 YENEEA. This CDR3 comprises 12 residues. The CDR3 region is CASRGGTSEQYF. For the CDR3, the DNA is TGTGCCAGCAGAGGAGGGACTAGCGAACAGTATTTT.

In its sample, this clonotype was seen many times. This chain joins TRBV5-1 and TRBJ1-1, with D hard to call. This CDR3 spans 15 amino acids. Germline-derived CDR1 and CDR2 are SGHRS and YFSETQ. V was clipped by 0 bases and J by 4 bases, with 13 bases between them. The CDR3 region is CASSLAVQRGTEAFF. The CDR3 DNA reads TGCGCCAGCAGCTTGGCAGTGCAACGCGGCACTGAAGCTTTCTTT.

The table lists this clonotype with many counts. The chain joins TRBV10-3 to TRBJ1-4; no definite D call. Germline values: CDR1 ENHRY, CDR2 SYGVKD. V lost 4 bases, J lost 0 bases, and 6 bases lay in between. CDR3 length: 14 amino acids. CDR3 nucleotides: TGTGCCATCAGTGCAGCAGCAACTAATGAAAAACTGTTTTTT. Protein product: CAISAAATNEKLFF.

This clonotype was detected ten times or more. For the CDR3, the DNA is TGCAGCGTTGAAGAGCCTCGGACGTCGTCTTTTTATGGCTACACCTTC. Its translation: CSVEEPRTSSFYGYTF. The V call is TRBV29-1, the J call TRBJ1-2, with no clear D. V lost 0 bases, J lost 5 bases, and 19 bases lay in between. Germline CDR1 and CDR2: SQVTM and ANQGSEA. CDR3 length: 16 amino acids.

This clonotype was seen many times. The chain is built from TRBV27 and TRBJ2-7, with 8 bases fitting TRBD1. V lost 7 bases, J lost 8 bases, and 22 bases stayed unmatched. The CDR3 sequence is 17 residues long. CDR1 is MNHEY and CDR2 is SMNVEV in the germline V gene (reference sequence). The CDR3 region has the DNA TGTGCCAGCACCCCAAACTGGGCGGACAGGGCCAGTAGTAAGCAGTACTTC. It codes for CASTPNWADRASSKQYF.

This clonotype was counted between two and nine times. The chain uses TRBV6-1 and TRBJ2-4; D not certain. CDR3 length equals 14 residues. The V gene lost 6 bases and the J gene lost 4 bases, with 13 bases spanning the gap. Per the germline V gene, CDR1 is MNHNS and CDR2 is SASEGT. CDR3: CASRDGRNKNIQYF. In DNA, the CDR3 is TGTGCCAGCAGGGACGGACGGAATAAAAACATTCAGTACTTC.

J is TRBJ2-1 and V is TRBV19; D unclear. This CDR3 contains 11 residues. Germline values: CDR1 LNHDA, CDR2 SQIVND (reference sequence). Trimming shortened V by 7 bases and J by 6 bases, and 7 bases separated the two germline ends. The CDR3 DNA follows: TGTGCCAGTACCCGGAGCAATGAGCAGTTCTTC. Translating gives CASTRSNEQFF.

Points on this clonotype: A much larger clone differs by one base, so this may be a read error. V usage is TRBV19 and J usage is TRBJ1-1, with D possibly being TRBD1 (5 bases). Between the trimmed V and J ends, which lost 7 bases and 1 base, there was a span of 13 bases. The CDR3 length is 14 residues. Germline-derived CDR1 and CDR2 are LNHDA and SQIVND (reference sequence). The CDR3 reads CASTQGFSNTEAFF. In DNA form, the CDR3 reads TGTGCCAGTACCCAGGGATTTTCGAACACTGAAGCTTTCTTT.

This clonotype came up many times. The V gene is TRBV12-3 or TRBV12-4, the J gene TRBJ1-2; D remains unclear. The CDR3 spans 13 residues. V was cut by 3 bases and J by 4 bases, with 9 bases left in between. CDR3: CASSLGLGYGYTF. CDR3 sequence (DNA): TGTGCCAGCAGTTTGGGTTTGGGCTATGGCTACACCTTC.

This clonotype was seen more than once but under ten times. The gene calls are TRBV19 and TRBJ2-2; weak D call: TRBD1 (6 bases). Germline V lookup: CDR1 LNHDA, CDR2 SQIVND (reference sequence). CDR3 length equals 14 residues. Between the trimmed V and J ends, which lost 7 bases and 3 bases, there was a span of 12 bases. The CDR3 loop reads CASTGGADTGELFF. DNA for the CDR3: TGTGCCAGTACTGGGGGCGCAGACACCGGGGAGCTGTTTTTT.

Ten or more counts support this clonotype. V is TRBV11-2 and J is TRBJ2-7, with 8 nucleotides matching TRBD1. V lost 5 bases and J lost 7; bases outside the gene matches: 10. CDR3 length: 14 amino acids. Germline V gene lookup returns CDR1 SGHAT and CDR2 FQNNGV. Written as DNA, the CDR3 is TGTGCCAGCAGCCGACTGACAGGGGCGCAAGAGCAGTACTTC. This translates into CASSRLTGAQEQYF.

This clonotype was seen many times. This chain links TRBV29-1 with TRBJ1-1; a possible D gene is TRBD1 (6 bases). The CDR3 covers 13 residues. Per germline, CDR1 SQVTM and CDR2 ANQGSEA. The CDR3 reads CIGYRVRDTEAFF. CDR3 nucleotides: TGCATCGGTTACAGGGTAAGGGACACTGAAGCTTTCTTT.

This clonotype was seen repeatedly, ten times or more. The gene calls are TRBV11-3 and TRBJ2-7; possibly TRBD1 for D (7 bases). This CDR3 contains 14 residues. The germline CDR1 and CDR2 sequences are SGHNT and YENEEA. V was pared by 4 bases and J by 0 bases, with 10 bases between. The chain's CDR3 is CASSSGDSSYEQYF. CDR3 DNA sequence: TGTGCCAGCAGCTCGGGGGACAGCTCCTACGAGCAGTACTTC.

This clonotype was recorded many times. V gene TRBV2 combines with J gene TRBJ2-3, with D perhaps TRBD2 (5 bases). Looked up from germline, CDR1 is SNHLY and CDR2 is FYNNEI. Deletions cut 3 bases from V and 2 bases from J, with 12 bases between. The CDR3 extends over 15 amino acids. Written as DNA, the CDR3 is TGTGCCAGCAGTGAGGAGCAGCGGAACACAGATACGCAGTATTTT. It encodes CASSEEQRNTDTQYF.

The rearrangement joins TRBV7-9 to TRBJ2-5; D might be TRBD1 (5 bases). V was shortened by 1 base and J by 0 bases, with 15 bases between the two germline ends. The germline V gene has CDR1 SEHNR and CDR2 FQNEAQ (reference sequence). There are 17 residues in the CDR3. The CDR3 DNA follows: TGTGCCAGCAGCTTAGGCGGCCCAGGGTTGTACCAAGAGACCCAGTACTTC. Translating gives CASSLGGPGLYQETQYF.

This clonotype was found many times. The junction differs from germline at one of its ends, possibly a read error. The chain's CDR3 is CASSLSWTPSSYDEQFF. CDR3 DNA: TGTGCCAGCAGCTTGAGTTGGACGCCGAGCTCCTACGATGAGCAGTTCTTC. This chain connects TRBV7-9 to TRBJ2-1; the D is unclear. Per germline, CDR1 SEHNR and CDR2 FQNEAQ (reference sequence). CDR3 length: 17 residues.

This clonotype was found a few times. This rearrangement joins TRBV12-3 or TRBV12-4 to TRBJ2-4; D not certain. The V end was cut by 1 base, the J end by 8 bases, with 12 bases between. The CDR3 has 14 amino acids. This CDR3 is CASSLGGPGDIQYF. In nucleotides, the CDR3 is TGTGCCAGCAGTTTAGGCGGCCCTGGAGACATTCAGTACTTC.

The J gene is TRBJ2-2, the V gene TRBV5-1; 7 nucleotides match TRBD1. The CDR3 sequence is 15 residues long. In germline, CDR1 is SGHRS, CDR2 YFSETQ. Trimming removed 2 bases from V and 3 bases from J; junction bases left unmatched: 4. The CDR3 region has the DNA TGCGCCAGCAGCTTCGTAACAGGGGACACCGGGGAGCTGTTTTTT. Translating it yields CASSFVTGDTGELFF.